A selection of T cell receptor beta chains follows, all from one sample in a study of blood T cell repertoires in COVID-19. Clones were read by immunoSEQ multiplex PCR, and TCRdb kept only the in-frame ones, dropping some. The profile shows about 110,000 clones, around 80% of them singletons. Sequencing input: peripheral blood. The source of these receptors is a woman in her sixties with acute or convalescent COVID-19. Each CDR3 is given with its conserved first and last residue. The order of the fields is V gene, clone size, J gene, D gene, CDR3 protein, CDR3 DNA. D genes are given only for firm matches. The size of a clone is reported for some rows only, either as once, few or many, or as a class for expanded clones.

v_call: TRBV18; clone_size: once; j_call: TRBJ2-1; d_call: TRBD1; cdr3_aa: CASSLSRGLAYNEQFF; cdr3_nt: TGTGCCAGCTCACTCTCTAGGGGGCTTGCCTACAATGAGCAGTTCTTC
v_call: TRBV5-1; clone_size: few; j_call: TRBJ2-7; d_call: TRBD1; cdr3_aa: CASSPFSQGPGGYEQYF; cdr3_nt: TGCGCCAGCAGCCCCTTCTCACAGGGCCCAGGGGGCTACGAGCAGTACTTC
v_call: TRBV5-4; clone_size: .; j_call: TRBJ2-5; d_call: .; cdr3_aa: CASSPSGYAETQYF; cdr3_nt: TGTGCCAGCAGCCCGAGCGGCTATGCAGAGACCCAGTACTTC
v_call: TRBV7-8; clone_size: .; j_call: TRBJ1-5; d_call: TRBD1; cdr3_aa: CASSFGTAYSNQPQHF; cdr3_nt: TGTGCCAGCAGCTTCGGGACAGCTTATAGCAATCAGCCCCAGCATTTT
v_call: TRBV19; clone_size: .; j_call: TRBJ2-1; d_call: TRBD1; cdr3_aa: CASGWTGEYNEQFF; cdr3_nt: TGTGCCAGCGGGTGGACAGGGGAATACAATGAGCAGTTCTTC
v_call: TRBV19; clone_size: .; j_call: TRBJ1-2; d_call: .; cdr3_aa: CASKEAGRTGYTF; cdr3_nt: TGTGCCAGTAAGGAGGCTGGAAGGACTGGCTACACCTTC
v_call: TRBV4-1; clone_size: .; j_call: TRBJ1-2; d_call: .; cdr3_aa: CASSQGRLNYGYTF; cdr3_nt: TGCGCCAGCAGCCAAGGCAGACTTAACTATGGCTACACCTTC
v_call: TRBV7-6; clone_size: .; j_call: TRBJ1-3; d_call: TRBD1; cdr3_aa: CASSHHRGDTIYF; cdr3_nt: TGTGCCAGCAGCCACCACAGGGGGGACACCATATATTTT
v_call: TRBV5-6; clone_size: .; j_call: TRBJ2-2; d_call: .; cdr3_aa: CASSLFRGSGTGELFF; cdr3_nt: TGTGCCAGCAGCTTGTTTCGGGGAAGTGGGACCGGGGAGCTGTTTTTT
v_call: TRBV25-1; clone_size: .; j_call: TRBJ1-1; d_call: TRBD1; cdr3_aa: CASSESDRQGSTEAFF; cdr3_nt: TGTGCCAGCAGTGAATCCGATCGACAGGGGTCGACTGAAGCTTTCTTT
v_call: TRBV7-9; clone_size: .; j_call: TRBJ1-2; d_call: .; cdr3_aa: CASSSRLTANYGYTF; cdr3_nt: TGTGCCAGCAGCTCTCGACTGACAGCTAACTATGGCTACACCTTC
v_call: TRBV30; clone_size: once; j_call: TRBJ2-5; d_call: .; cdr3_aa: CAWSVWSTEETQYF; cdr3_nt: TGTGCCTGGAGTGTTTGGAGCACTGAAGAGACCCAGTACTTC
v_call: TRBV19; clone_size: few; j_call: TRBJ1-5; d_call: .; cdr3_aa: CASSITGQTDQPQHF; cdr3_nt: TGTGCCAGTAGTATTACCGGACAGACAGATCAGCCCCAGCATTTT
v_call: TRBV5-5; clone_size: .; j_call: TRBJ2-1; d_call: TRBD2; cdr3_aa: CASSLAVSGGAKGEQFF; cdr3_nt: TGTGCCAGCAGCTTGGCCGTGAGCGGGGGGGCGAAGGGTGAGCAGTTCTTC
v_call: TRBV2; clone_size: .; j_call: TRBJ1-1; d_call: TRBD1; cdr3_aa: CASSRTDTGATEAFF; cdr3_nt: TGTGCCAGCAGTAGGACAGACACAGGGGCGACTGAAGCTTTCTTT
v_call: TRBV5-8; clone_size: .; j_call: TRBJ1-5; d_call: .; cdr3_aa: CASSSEGRHNQPQHF; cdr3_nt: TGTGCCAGCAGCTCGGAGGGACGGCACAATCAGCCCCAGCATTTT
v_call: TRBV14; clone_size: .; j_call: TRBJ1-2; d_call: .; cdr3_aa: CASSQRHTGNYGYTF; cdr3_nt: TGTGCCAGCAGCCAACGCCATACAGGAAACTATGGCTACACCTTC
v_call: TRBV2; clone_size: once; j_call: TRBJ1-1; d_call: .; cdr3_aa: CASSVQGLRNTEAFF; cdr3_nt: TGTGCCAGCAGTGTTCAGGGGTTGAGGAACACTGAAGCTTTCTTT
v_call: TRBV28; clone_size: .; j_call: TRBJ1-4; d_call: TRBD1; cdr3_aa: CASSYLSGGFNEKLFF; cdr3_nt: TGTGCCAGCAGTTATTTATCAGGGGGCTTTAATGAAAAACTGTTTTTT
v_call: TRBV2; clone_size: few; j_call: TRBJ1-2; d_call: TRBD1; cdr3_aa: CASSDRQGDYGYTF; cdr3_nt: TGTGCCAGCAGTGATCGCCAGGGGGACTATGGCTACACCTTC
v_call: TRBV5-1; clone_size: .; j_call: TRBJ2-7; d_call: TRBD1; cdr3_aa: CASSQGQGAYEQYF; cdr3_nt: TGCGCCAGCAGCCAGGGACAGGGGGCCTACGAGCAGTACTTC
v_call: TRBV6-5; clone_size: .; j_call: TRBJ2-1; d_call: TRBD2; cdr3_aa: CASVTSGRGNEQFF; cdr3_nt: TGTGCCAGCGTTACTAGCGGGAGAGGTAATGAGCAGTTCTTC
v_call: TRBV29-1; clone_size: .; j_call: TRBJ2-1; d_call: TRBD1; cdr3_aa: CSAPQGADYNEQFF; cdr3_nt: TGCAGCGCTCCACAGGGGGCCGACTACAATGAGCAGTTCTTC
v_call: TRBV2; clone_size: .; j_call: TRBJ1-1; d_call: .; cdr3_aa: CASSDVRQVGGGTEAFF; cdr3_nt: TGTGCCAGCAGTGATGTCCGTCAGGTGGGAGGGGGCACTGAAGCTTTCTTT
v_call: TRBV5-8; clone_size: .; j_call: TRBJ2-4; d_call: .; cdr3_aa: CASSPGLRNIQYF; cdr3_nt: TGTGCCAGCAGTCCGGGACTGCGTAACATTCAGTACTTC
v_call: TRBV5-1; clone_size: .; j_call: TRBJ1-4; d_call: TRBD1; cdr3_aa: CGEDRAREKLFF; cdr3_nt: TGCGGAGAGGACAGGGCCAGGGAAAAACTGTTTTTT
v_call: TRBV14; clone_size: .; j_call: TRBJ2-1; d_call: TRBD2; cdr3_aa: CASSQGLAGGKTYNEQFF; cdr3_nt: TGTGCCAGCAGCCAAGGACTAGCGGGAGGAAAAACCTACAATGAGCAGTTCTTC
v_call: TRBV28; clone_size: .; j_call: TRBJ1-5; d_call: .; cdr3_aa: CASRGDRFGRWAQHF; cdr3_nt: TGTGCCAGCAGGGGCGACAGGTTCGGAAGGTGGGCCCAGCATTTT
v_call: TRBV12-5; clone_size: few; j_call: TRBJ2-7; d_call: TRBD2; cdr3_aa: CASGQTTGVAGEGEQYF; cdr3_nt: TGTGCTAGTGGTCAAACCACGGGGGTAGCGGGAGAAGGCGAGCAGTACTTC
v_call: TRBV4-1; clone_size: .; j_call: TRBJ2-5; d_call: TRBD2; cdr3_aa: CASSSGTSGRRNQETQYF; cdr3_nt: TGCGCCAGCAGCTCCGGGACTAGCGGGAGGAGGAACCAAGAGACCCAGTACTTC
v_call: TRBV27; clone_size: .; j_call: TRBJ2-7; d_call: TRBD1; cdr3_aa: CASSLEGAPFSFYEQYF; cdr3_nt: TGTGCCAGCAGTTTAGAGGGGGCCCCGTTCTCTTTCTACGAGCAGTACTTC
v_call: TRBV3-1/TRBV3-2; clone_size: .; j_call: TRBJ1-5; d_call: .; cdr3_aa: CASSQGRTFSNQPQHF; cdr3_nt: TGTGCCAGCAGCCAAGGACGGACTTTTAGCAATCAGCCCCAGCATTTT
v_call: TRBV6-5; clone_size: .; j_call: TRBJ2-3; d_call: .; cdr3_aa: CASSTGAGITDTQYF; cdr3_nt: TGTGCCAGCAGCACAGGTGCGGGGATCACAGATACGCAGTATTTT
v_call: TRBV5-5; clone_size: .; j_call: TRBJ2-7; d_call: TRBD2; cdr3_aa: CASSALAGGRYEQYF; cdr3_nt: TGTGCCAGCAGCGCTTTAGCGGGAGGGCGGTACGAGCAGTACTTC
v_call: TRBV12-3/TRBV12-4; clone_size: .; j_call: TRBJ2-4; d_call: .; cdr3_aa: CASRRDILTYF; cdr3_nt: TGTGCCAGCAGGAGGGACATACTGACGTACTTC
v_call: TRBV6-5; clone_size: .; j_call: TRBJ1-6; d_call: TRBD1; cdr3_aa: CASSRGQGGSPLHF; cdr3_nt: TGTGCCAGCAGTCGCGGACAGGGGGGATCACCCCTCCACTTT
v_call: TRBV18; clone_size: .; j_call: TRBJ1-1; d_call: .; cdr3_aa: CASSLGQGGTEAFF; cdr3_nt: TGTGCCAGCTCACTAGGTCAGGGAGGCACTGAAGCTTTCTTT
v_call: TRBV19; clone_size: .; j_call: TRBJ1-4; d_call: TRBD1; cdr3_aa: CASSRGQGQNEKLFF; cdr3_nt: TGTGCCAGTAGTAGGGGACAGGGACAAAATGAAAAACTGTTTTTT
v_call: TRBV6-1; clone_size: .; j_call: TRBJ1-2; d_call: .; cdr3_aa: CASSEARGLGYGYTF; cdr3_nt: TGTGCCAGCAGTGAAGCGCGGGGGCTAGGGTATGGCTACACCTTC
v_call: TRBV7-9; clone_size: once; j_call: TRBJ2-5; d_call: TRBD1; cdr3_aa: CASHRGTGETQYF; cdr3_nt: TGTGCCAGCCACAGGGGGACGGGAGAGACCCAGTACTTC
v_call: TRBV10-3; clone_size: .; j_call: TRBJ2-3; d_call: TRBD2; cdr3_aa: CAIRPAGETDTQYF; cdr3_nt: TGTGCCATCAGGCCAGCGGGAGAAACAGATACGCAGTATTTT
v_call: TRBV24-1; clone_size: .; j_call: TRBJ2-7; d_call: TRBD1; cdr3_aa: CATSDLAPGTVSYEQYF; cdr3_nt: TGTGCCACCAGTGATTTGGCCCCCGGGACAGTCTCCTACGAGCAGTACTTC
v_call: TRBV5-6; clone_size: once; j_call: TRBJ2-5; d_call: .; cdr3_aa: CASSLLTGQTSVFVETQYF; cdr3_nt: TGTGCCAGCAGCCTCCTAACGGGACAAACCAGTGTGTTCGTGGAGACCCAGTACTTC
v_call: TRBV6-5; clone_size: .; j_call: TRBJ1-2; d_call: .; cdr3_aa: CASRGRPFYGYTF; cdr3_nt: TGTGCCAGCAGAGGCAGGCCGTTTTATGGCTACACCTTC
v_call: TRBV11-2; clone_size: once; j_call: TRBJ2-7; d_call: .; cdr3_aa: CASSAWTGAYEQYF; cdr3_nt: TGTGCCAGCAGCGCCTGGACGGGAGCCTACGAGCAGTACTTC
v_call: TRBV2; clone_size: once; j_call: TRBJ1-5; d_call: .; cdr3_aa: CASSGQGHGQPQHF; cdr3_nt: TGTGCCAGCAGTGGCCAGGGGCATGGTCAGCCCCAGCATTTT
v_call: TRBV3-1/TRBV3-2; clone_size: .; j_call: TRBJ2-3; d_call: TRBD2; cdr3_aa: CASSQDLSGGNTDTQYF; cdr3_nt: TGTGCCAGCAGCCAAGATTTGAGCGGGGGTAACACAGATACGCAGTATTTT
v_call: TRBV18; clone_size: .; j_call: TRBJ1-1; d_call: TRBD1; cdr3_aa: CASSPLSGTGINTEAFF; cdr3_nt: TGTGCCAGCTCACCACTATCCGGGACAGGGATTAACACTGAAGCTTTCTTT
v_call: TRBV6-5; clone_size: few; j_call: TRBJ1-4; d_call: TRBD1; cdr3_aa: CATKDRPIEKLFF; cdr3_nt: TGTGCCACCAAGGACAGGCCCATCGAAAAACTGTTTTTT
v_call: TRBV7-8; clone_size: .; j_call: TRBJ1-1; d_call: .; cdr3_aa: CASSRIQGDTEAFF; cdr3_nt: TGTGCCAGCAGCCGAATACAGGGAGACACTGAAGCTTTCTTT
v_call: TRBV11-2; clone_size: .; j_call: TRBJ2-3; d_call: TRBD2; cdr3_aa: CASSFPLAGGRDTQYF; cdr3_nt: TGTGCCAGCAGCTTCCCCTTAGCGGGAGGGAGAGATACGCAGTATTTT
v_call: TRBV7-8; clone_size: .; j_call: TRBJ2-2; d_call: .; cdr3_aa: CASSPNRREWYTGELFF; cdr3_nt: TGTGCCAGCAGCCCCAATAGGAGGGAGTGGTACACCGGGGAGCTGTTTTTT
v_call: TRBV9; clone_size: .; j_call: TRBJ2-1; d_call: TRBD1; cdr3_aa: CASSVSGTGAYNEQFF; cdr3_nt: TGTGCCAGCAGCGTTTCCGGGACAGGGGCCTACAATGAGCAGTTCTTC
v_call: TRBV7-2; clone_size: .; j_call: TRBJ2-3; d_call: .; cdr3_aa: CASSLDWRDTQYF; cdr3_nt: TGTGCCAGCAGCTTAGATTGGCGGGATACGCAGTATTTT
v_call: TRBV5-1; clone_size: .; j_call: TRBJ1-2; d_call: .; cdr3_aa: CATQANGGYTF; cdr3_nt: TGCGCCACCCAGGCCAATGGGGGCTACACCTTC